This T cell receptor (beta chain) stems from a study of blood T cell repertoires in COVID-19. Overall study: Italy, Spain and the United States were the sources of the convalescent and acute COVID-19 samples. The analysed material was cDNA or gDNA that came from T cells, B-cell-depleted T cells, or PBMCs.

Trimming took 1 base from V and 4 from J, leaving 11 bases between them. The CDR3 extends over 14 amino acids. Germline V CDR1 and CDR2: SGHAT, FQNNGV. Repertoires were generated with immunoSEQ multiplex PCR, while TCRdb's copy carries only in-frame clones and drops some. The sample carries about 210,000 clones, around 81% recorded once. Grouping used clinical history reported by participants in a survey and questionnaire. The receptor was isolated from a woman aged 45-65 years with acute COVID-19. What was sequenced was PBMCs or T cells enriched from blood (not recorded which). The chain has TRBV11-2 and TRBJ2-7; maybe TRBD2 (6 bases). The CDR3 is CASSLGVAAYEQYF. The CDR3 DNA reads TGTGCCAGCAGCTTAGGTGTAGCGGCGTACGAGCAGTACTTC.